The present entry profiles one T cell receptor (beta chain) with its context. The target antigen is unknown. The sample contains more than one DNA sequence encoding this CDR3. The CDR3 is 13 residues long. V lost 3 bases, J lost 4 bases, and 0 bases stayed unmatched. CDR1 is MDHEN and CDR2 is SYDVKM in the germline V gene. Clones were sequenced by immunoSEQ multiplex PCR, and TCRdb holds only the in-frame ones, with some missing. The sample gives 210,000 or so clones, around 88% of which show up once; 2.9% is in the top ten. The data were obtained in a study of cytomegalovirus exposure and HLA in healthy donors. From the approximately 120-subject validation cohort, which was separate from the approximately 700-subject first cohort, the donors were drawn. General study points: Cytomegalovirus-associated TCR beta chains were listed, numbering under 200. It was reported that the classifier diagnosed cytomegalovirus status with high specificity and sensitivity in both the original and validation cohorts. Specificity for CMV antigens was confirmed in vitro for a few of the CMV-associated chains.

V is TRBV28 and J is TRBJ1-2; TRBD1 agrees at 9 bases. The sequence was obtained from a woman between 18 and 29 years old in good health and CMV-seronegative. Sequences were obtained from PBMCs. The CDR3 loop reads CASSLGQGYGYTF. Here the CDR3 DNA reads TGTGCCAGCAGTTTGGGACAGGGCTATGGCTACACCTTC.